The 9 T cell receptor beta chains reported below all come from one sample, sequenced in a study of CD8 T cells in Susac syndrome. Reverse transcription of roughly 0.5 to 1 ug RNA was carried out with random hexamers. One entry per CDR3 protein results from TCRdb running MiXCR on the immunoSEQ multiplex PCR reads. The table shows 90,000 or so distinct CDR3 sequences, with 90% to 95% occurring only once. Sequencing was carried out using CD8+ T cells from PBMCs. Receptors were obtained from a human donor in good health.

This rearrangement joins TRBV6-2 or TRBV6-3 to TRBJ2-5; the match to TRBD1 covers 7 bases. In germline, CDR1 is MNHEY, CDR2 SVGEGT. This CDR3 contains 15 residues. V was clipped by 0 bases and J by 5 bases; unmatched bases: 6. CDR3 loop: CASSYSDRRRETQYF. DNA for the CDR3: TGTGCCAGCAGTTACTCGGACAGGCGCCGGGAGACCCAGTACTTC.

The chain is built from TRBV7-3 and TRBJ2-5; 10 bases align to TRBD1. The CDR3 is 16 residues long. Germline assignment: CDR1 SGHTA and CDR2 FQGTGA. J lost 2 bases, V lost 5 bases, and 8 bases had no gene match. The CDR3 is CASSQWGTGEQETQYF. The CDR3 DNA is TGTGCCAGCAGCCAGTGGGGGACAGGGGAACAAGAGACCCAGTACTTC.

The V gene is TRBV13, the J gene TRBJ1-4; TRBD1 agrees at 8 bases. The germline CDR1 and CDR2 sequences are PRHDT and FYEKMQ (reference sequence). V gave up 7 bases and J gave up 5 bases; unmatched junction bases: 9. The CDR3 length is 15 residues. CDR3 nucleotides: TGTGCCAGCAACTCCAGGACAGGGTGGAATGAAAAACTGTTTTTT. Encoded protein: CASNSRTGWNEKLFF.

This sequence joins TRBV27 and TRBJ2-4; 8 bases fit TRBD2. The CDR3 consists of 14 residues. Per germline, CDR1 MNHEY and CDR2 SMNVEV (reference sequence). The V and J ends lost 3 bases and 7 bases, in that order; junction bases with no gene match: 5. Here the CDR3 reads CASSFGGAANIQYF. The CDR3 DNA sequence: TGTGCCAGCAGTTTCGGGGGGGCGGCCAACATTCAGTACTTC.

This clonotype was seen once. The chain is built from TRBV20-1 and TRBJ1-5; 8 bases align to TRBD1. The CDR3 runs 13 residues. Germline-derived CDR1 and CDR2 are DFQATT and SNEGSKA (reference sequence). After removal of 0 bases from V and 7 bases from J, the junction contained 2 bases not matched to a gene. Here the CDR3 DNA reads TGCAGTGCTAGAGACAGGGGGCGGCAGCCCCAGCATTTT. This gives the protein CSARDRGRQPQHF.

The gene calls are TRBV20-1 and TRBJ2-3; possibly TRBD1 or TRBD2 for D (7 bases each). Trimming removed 6 bases at V and 3 bases at J, with 22 bases between. In germline, CDR1 is DFQATT, CDR2 SNEGSKA (reference sequence). This CDR3 has 16 residues. The CDR3 nucleotides are TGCAGTGCCCCTTCCGTCGCAGGGGGGGGGACAGATACGCAGTATTTT. Protein product: CSAPSVAGGGTDTQYF.

The chain carries TRBV27 and TRBJ2-7, with D perhaps matching TRBD2 (5 bases). Trimming removed 3 bases at V and 3 bases at J, with 12 bases between. The CDR3 loop spans 14 amino acids. CDR1 is MNHEY and CDR2 is SMNVEV in the germline V gene (reference sequence). The CDR3 sequence: CASSLEDGVYEQYF. Written as DNA, the CDR3 is TGTGCCAGCAGTTTGGAGGACGGTGTCTACGAGCAGTACTTC.

The chain combines TRBV7-9 with TRBJ2-7; TRBD2 is a possible D gene (5 bases). V was trimmed by 5 bases and J by 5 bases, leaving 13 bases between them. CDR3 size: 13 residues. The V gene's germline CDR1 is SEHNR and CDR2 FQNEAQ (reference sequence). The CDR3 DNA reads as TGTGCCAGCAGCCCGAAGTCTAGCAACGAGCAGTACTTC. Amino acid sequence: CASSPKSSNEQYF.

The J gene is TRBJ2-3, the V gene TRBV29-1; 9 nucleotides align to TRBD1. Germline CDR1 SQVTM, CDR2 ANQGSEA. The CDR3 covers 13 residues. V was pared by 5 bases and J by 1 base, with 1 base of the junction left unmatched. In DNA, the CDR3 is TGCAGCGTTCGGACAGGGGGCACAGATACGCAGTATTTT. Its protein product is CSVRTGGTDTQYF.